This T cell receptor (beta chain) was sequenced during a study of early T cells in non-severe SARS-CoV-2 infection. Study-wide findings and caveats: Using VDJdb, the matching emphasized anti-spike CD8 responses while missing private and CD4 specificities.

Germline V lookup: CDR1 MNHEY, CDR2 SVGEGT. This CDR3 has 14 amino acids. The V and J ends lost 2 bases and 6 bases respectively, with 12 bases between them. This clonotype appeared many times. Its antigen is unidentified. cDNA molecules, individually, were tagged with unique molecular identifiers. TCRdb recomputed calls from the 5' RACE reads with MiXCR, one row per CDR3 protein. The sample records roughly 53,000 distinct CDR3 sequences, around 8.6% being singletons. The specimen comprised whole blood, sampled at baseline. This TCR was sampled from an adult who was a healthcare worker with PCR-confirmed SARS-CoV-2 infection or an uninfected control (not recorded which). The chain employs TRBV6-2 or TRBV6-3 and TRBJ2-3; possible D gene TRBD2, 6 bases. CDR3 residues: CASSYLTSRDTQYF. In DNA form, the CDR3 reads TGTGCCAGCAGTTACCTGACTAGTCGCGATACGCAGTATTTT.